This T cell receptor (beta chain) was captured by sequencing in a study of T cell responses to AZD1222 COVID-19 vaccine. The study, taken as a whole, reports: Baseline serology detected seropositivity in only 6 or 7 AZD1222 recipients. Regions 160-218 and 743-854 held dominance among vaccine-associated CD4 TCRs, which spanned spike. The donor group comprised mostly white British people and more females; the analysis possibly underestimated clonal diversity. Reportedly, close to half of spike-specific TCRs are directed against unmutated variant regions.

Germline V gives CDR1 LGHNA, CDR2 YNFKEQ. V was cut by 1 base and J by 11 bases, with 12 bases left in between. The CDR3 covers 13 residues. As concerns this clone: The antigen is undetermined.

Some clones are missing from TCRdb's copy, which holds only in-frame ones; the method was immunoSEQ multiplex PCR. The table lists 120,000 to 150,000 clones, 88% of them singletons. The chain couples TRBV4-2 to TRBJ2-1; unclear D gene. The sequence was obtained from an adult who received the MenACWY meningococcal vaccine as a control. Specimen: peripheral blood, collected 28 days after the second dose of the MenACWY control vaccine. CDR3 sequence reads: CASSQGGGVQQFF. In DNA form, the CDR3 reads TGTGCCAGCAGCCAAGGGGGTGGGGTACAGCAGTTCTTC.